The entry below gives a single TCR beta chain sequence along with its context. The antigen is not known. The sample originates from a study of shared clonotypes between healthy human individuals. Study summary: A couple of female and a few male donors aged 18 to 49 were enrolled. General observations from the study: In contrast to clonotypes shared by all four donors, non-shared clonotypes had lower generation probabilities. Clonotype sharing across several donors was observed for roughly 5% of naive CD4 clonotypes. Large sequencing depth failed to make sorted-subset sequencing complete, rarefaction showed.

This CDR3 contains 15 residues. V lost 5 bases and J lost 8; bases outside the gene matches: 8. From germline, CDR1 is SNHLY and CDR2 FYNNEI. TCRdb keeps only in-frame clones here, not all; method: immunoSEQ multiplex PCR. The sample includes about 380,000 clones, about 96% of them seen just once. This receptor was taken from a man under 40 in good health. This chain links TRBV2 with TRBJ2-3, with TRBD2 matching 12 bases. Sequences were obtained from memory CD8+ T cells sorted from blood. The subset here: CD45RO+ cells pooled with CCR7-negative TemRA cells. CDR3 in DNA: TGTGCCAGCAGTTCGACTAGCGGGAGACGGGGTACGCAGTATTTT. It translates to CASSSTSGRRGTQYF.